The sequence of this T cell receptor (beta chain) was determined in a study of T cell responses to AZD1222 COVID-19 vaccine. The assay was immunoSEQ multiplex PCR, and TCRdb's table has in-frame clones only and misses some. The sample consists of 100,000 to 150,000 clones, 84% of them appearing once. Germline CDR1 is SGHVS and CDR2 is FQNEAQ. Trimming pared 5 bases from V and 11 bases from J, leaving 15 bases between. This CDR3 contains 12 residues. This TCR was recovered from an adult who received the AZD1222 COVID-19 vaccine. J is TRBJ1-1 and V is TRBV7-8; D perhaps matches TRBD1 (6 bases). The material was peripheral blood, obtained 28 days after the second AZD1222 dose. In DNA, the CDR3 is TGTGCCAGCAGCCAAGCTGTGGGGGGCGCTTTCTTT. This encodes CASSQAVGGAFF.